Ten or more counts support the clone carrying this T cell receptor (beta chain). The antigen is undetermined. These data are taken from a study of T cells in Graves' hyperthyroidism and ophthalmopathy. Regarding the study as a whole: Ophthalmopathy was model-predicted a median approximately 6.9 months pre-onset.

After removal of 6 bases from V and 4 bases from J, the junction contained 6 bases not matched to a gene. The CDR3 is made up of 14 amino acids. CDR1 is MNHNS, CDR2 SASEGT, per germline. The CDR3 regions of TCR beta were amplified from RNA transcripts. The TCR CDR3 first-round RT-PCR relied on the HTBI primer set. MiXCR, applied by TCRdb to the multiplex PCR reads, yields one record per CDR3 protein. The sample has a few hundred thousand distinct CDR3 sequences, more than 20% seen once. Calling Graves' hyperthyroidism stable meant ophthalmopathy did not progress within 18 months. Any patient presenting with uncontrolled infection, other autoimmune disease, pregnancy or lactation was left out. The PBMCs studied were ones that came from about 10 ml fresh peripheral blood.

V is TRBV6-1 and J is TRBJ1-5, with TRBD1 matching 7 bases. Specimen: blood. The TCR originated in a man aged 18 to 29 with Graves' hyperthyroidism. In DNA, the CDR3 is TGTGCCAGCAGCCCCCGGGACAGTAATCAGCCCCAGCATTTT. This translates into CASSPRDSNQPQHF.